There are many counts of the clone carrying this TCR beta chain. TCRdb redid the calling of the 5' RACE reads with MiXCR, one entry per CDR3 protein. The top ten clones hold under 35% of a sample with over 30,000 distinct CDR3 sequences, about an eighth of them seen once. This sample is drawn from a study of CD8 T cells in ankylosing spondylitis. Sequenced: synovial fluid, either unsorted or a sorted T cell fraction (not recorded which). The source of this sequence is a male donor with ankylosing spondylitis.

The DNA of the CDR3 is TGTGCCAGCAGCGTAGGGACAGCTTTCACCGGGGAGCTGTTTTTT. It is translated as CASSVGTAFTGELFF. The rearrangement links TRBV7-6 to TRBJ2-2; TRBD1 agrees at 7 bases. Losses at the gene ends were 5 bases for V and 4 bases for J; bases not matched to a gene: 7. There are 15 residues in the CDR3. The V gene's germline CDR1 is SGHVS and CDR2 FNYEAQ.